Listed here are 12 T cell receptor beta chains from one sample, sequenced in a study of blood T cell repertoires in COVID-19. Clones were sequenced by immunoSEQ multiplex PCR, and TCRdb holds only the in-frame ones, with some missing. Found here are around 210,000 clones, around nine tenths of them singletons; the top ten hold roughly 19%. Source material: peripheral blood. All receptors come from a man in his forties or fifties with COVID-19, enrolled during active disease.

The rearrangement links TRBV13 to TRBJ2-7; no clear D gene. CDR3 length equals 15 residues. The V and J ends lost 5 bases and 0 bases respectively, with 14 bases between them. Per germline, CDR1 PRHDT and CDR2 FYEKMQ (reference sequence). The CDR3 is CASSVTTLSSYEQYF. CDR3 nucleotides: TGTGCCAGCAGCGTTACTACTTTGAGCTCCTACGAGCAGTACTTC.

This rearrangement joins TRBV2 to TRBJ2-1; 11 bases are shared with TRBD1. The CDR3 runs 14 residues. Per the germline V gene, CDR1 is SNHLY and CDR2 is FYNNEI. After removal of 5 bases from V and 7 bases from J, the junction contained 4 bases not matched to a gene. CDR3 in amino acids: CASSPDRGLNEQFF. DNA of the CDR3: TGTGCCAGCAGTCCGGACAGGGGGCTTAATGAGCAGTTCTTC.

The gene calls are TRBV10-3 and TRBJ1-1, with TRBD1 matching 7 bases. The CDR3 runs 14 residues. V shed 5 bases, J shed 3 bases, and the junction held 6 bases outside the gene matches. The germline CDR1 and CDR2 sequences are ENHRY and SYGVKD. In DNA form, the CDR3 reads TGTGCCATCAGTAAGACAGGGTTGGACACTGAAGCTTTCTTT. Protein product: CAISKTGLDTEAFF.

V gene TRBV9 combines with J gene TRBJ1-6, with a weak D call TRBD1 (6 bases). Germline loops: CDR1 SGDLS, CDR2 YYNGEE. Trimming cost V 4 bases and J 13 bases, with 24 bases left between them. This CDR3 has 16 amino acids. The CDR3: CASSNPQGPSPIPLHF. The CDR3 DNA reads as TGTGCCAGCAGCAACCCACAGGGACCAAGCCCAATCCCCCTCCACTTT.

DNA of the CDR3: TGTGCCTGGAGGCCCTTGGACAGAAACTCCTACGAGCAGTACTTC. Protein product: CAWRPLDRNSYEQYF. This chain links TRBV30 with TRBJ2-7; tentatively, D is TRBD1 (6 bases). Deletions cut 3 bases from V and 0 bases from J, with 15 bases between. Germline CDR1 is GTSNPN and CDR2 is SVGIG (reference sequence). The CDR3 runs to 15 residues. Filled out from reference TRBV30 and TRBJ2-7, the complete variable domain reads SQTIHQWPATLVQPVGSPLSLECTVEGTSNPNLYWYRQAAGRGLQLLFYSVGIGQISSEVPQNLSASRPQDRQFILSSKKLLLSDSGFYLCAWRPLDRNSYEQYFGPGTRLTVT.

This chain uses TRBV7-3 with TRBJ2-3, with 8 bases that match TRBD2. The CDR3 has 15 amino acids. Unmatched junction bases numbered 5, after V lost 5 bases and J lost 1 base. Looked up from germline, CDR1 is SGHTA and CDR2 is FQGTGA. The CDR3 DNA is TGTGCCAGCAGCCCGGGGGGGAGCGGCACAGATACGCAGTATTTT. Protein: CASSPGGSGTDTQYF.

This chain uses TRBV19 with TRBJ2-4, with D possibly matching TRBD2 (5 bases). In germline, CDR1 is LNHDA, CDR2 SQIVND (reference sequence). The CDR3 covers 14 residues. Trimming took 1 base from V and 5 from J, leaving 9 bases between them. This CDR3 is CASSIGTYQNIQYF. CDR3 DNA sequence: TGTGCCAGTAGTATAGGGACTTATCAAAACATTCAGTACTTC. Full variable domain (outside the CDR3, taken from reference TRBV19 and TRBJ2-4): DGGITQSPKYLFRKEGQNVTLSCEQNLNHDAMYWYRQDPGQGLRLIYYSQIVNDFQKGDIAEGYSVSREKKESFPLTVTSAQKNPTAFYLCASSIGTYQNIQYFGAGTRLSVL.

V usage is TRBV5-4 and J usage is TRBJ2-5; 10 positions match TRBD1. The V and J ends lost 3 bases and 5 bases, in that order; junction bases with no gene match: 7. Germline V gene sequence: CDR1 SGHNT, CDR2 YYREEE (reference sequence). CDR3 length equals 15 residues. The CDR3 sequence is CASSSGDRGGETQYF. CDR3 nucleotides: TGTGCCAGCAGCTCCGGGGACAGGGGAGGGGAGACCCAGTACTTC.

Concerning this clone: The same CDR3 can be traced to other DNA sequences in this sample. The V gene is TRBV2, the J gene TRBJ1-5; the match to TRBD1 covers 8 bases. The V gene end was trimmed by 6 bases and the J gene end by 7 bases; junction bases not matched to a gene: 5. This CDR3 has 13 amino acids. Germline CDR1 SNHLY, CDR2 FYNNEI. The CDR3: CASRGTGGQPQHF. CDR3 bases: TGTGCCAGCAGGGGTACAGGGGGACAGCCCCAGCATTTT.

The table lists this clone with a count of one. The chain joins TRBV7-3 to TRBJ2-4; weak D call: TRBD2 (6 bases). From germline, CDR1 is SGHTA and CDR2 FQGTGA. V lost 1 base to trimming and J lost 6 bases, with 7 bases between them. The CDR3 spans 13 residues. DNA of the CDR3: TGTGCCAGCAGCTTAATGGAGGGAAACATTCAGTACTTC. Its translation: CASSLMEGNIQYF.

CDR3 nucleotides: TGTGCCAGCAGTCGGACAGGGGTTGGCAATCAGCCCCAGCATTTT. This sequence encodes CASSRTGVGNQPQHF. The J gene is TRBJ1-5, the V gene TRBV6-2 or TRBV6-3; 9 bases agree with TRBD1. From germline, CDR1 is MNHEY and CDR2 SVGEGT. The CDR3 consists of 15 residues. V was clipped by 5 bases and J by 2 bases; unmatched bases: 4.

The DNA for the CDR3 is TGTGCCAGCAGCTTCGGGTCAGGGTGGGGAGAGACCCAGTACTTC. This translates into CASSFGSGWGETQYF. The chain recombines TRBV7-3 with TRBJ2-5; weak D call: TRBD1 (5 bases). CDR3 size: 15 residues. Germline CDR1 is SGHTA and CDR2 is FQGTGA. The ends were cut back, 3 bases at V and 4 bases at J, with 15 bases in the middle.